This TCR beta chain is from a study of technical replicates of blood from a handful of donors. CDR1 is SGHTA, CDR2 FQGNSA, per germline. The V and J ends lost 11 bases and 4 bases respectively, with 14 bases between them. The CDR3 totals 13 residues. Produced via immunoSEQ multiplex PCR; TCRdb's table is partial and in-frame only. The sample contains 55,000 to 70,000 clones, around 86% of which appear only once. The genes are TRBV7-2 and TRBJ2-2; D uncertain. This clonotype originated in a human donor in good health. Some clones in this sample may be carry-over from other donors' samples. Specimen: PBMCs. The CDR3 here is CAWRGVVTGELFF. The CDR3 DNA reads TGTGCCTGGCGCGGAGTAGTCACCGGGGAGCTGTTTTTT.